This note documents a single T cell receptor beta chain sequence. The antigen remains undetermined. The data stem from a study of T cells in Graves' hyperthyroidism and ophthalmopathy. Overall study results and limits: Ophthalmopathy was distinguished from stable hyperthyroidism by 13 V-J signatures. Blood also showed most of the thyroid clonotypes that were expanded above 0.001.

Researchers took RNA transcripts and amplified the TCR beta CDR3 regions from them. The primer set for the first-round RT-PCR of the TCR CDR3 was HTBI. MiXCR, applied by TCRdb to the multiplex PCR reads, yields one record per CDR3 protein. The data show 600,000 or so distinct CDR3 sequences, with under 60% seen just once and about 7.9% held by the top ten. This CDR3 contains 13 residues. CDR1 is DFQATT and CDR2 is SNEGSKA in the germline V gene (reference sequence). With 6 bases removed from V and 2 bases from J, the gap between germline ends came to 13 bases. The definition of stable Graves' hyperthyroidism was no ophthalmopathy progression within 18 months. Patients aged 18 to 65 with hyperthyroidism were newly diagnosed, with duration under 2 months.

The material sequenced was peripheral blood or thyroid tissue (not recorded which). This TCR was recovered from a young woman with Graves' hyperthyroidism. This sequence joins TRBV20-1 and TRBJ2-5; perhaps TRBD2 as D (6 bases). The CDR3 nucleotides read TGCAGTGCCGTTCGGGGGATTCAAGAGACCCAGTACTTC. Translating gives CSAVRGIQETQYF.